This T cell receptor (beta chain) was captured by sequencing in a study of cytomegalovirus exposure and HLA in healthy donors. Study summary: The 110 million or so unique TCR beta sequences, from about 179 million T cells, were found by an earlier analysis. Study findings and constraints: Researchers catalogued 150 or so TCR beta chains as cytomegalovirus-associated.

As concerns this clone: Its antigen remains unknown.

The CDR3 loop spans 15 amino acids. Use of 60 Vbeta and 13 Jbeta primers characterized the PCR. Method: immunoSEQ multiplex PCR; TCRdb's copy keeps in-frame clones and lacks some. In all, the sample yields about 77,000 clones. The sequence was collected from a man in his fifties or sixties in good health and CMV-seropositive. The chain couples TRBV1 to TRBJ2-5; TRBD1 was called by the table and not checked on the DNA. TRBV1 counts as a pseudogene. The sequencing sample was made of PBMCs. In DNA form, the CDR3 reads TGCACCAGCAGCCTCCGAAGGGGGCGCCAAGAGACCCAGTACTTC. Protein product: CTSSLRRGRQETQYF.